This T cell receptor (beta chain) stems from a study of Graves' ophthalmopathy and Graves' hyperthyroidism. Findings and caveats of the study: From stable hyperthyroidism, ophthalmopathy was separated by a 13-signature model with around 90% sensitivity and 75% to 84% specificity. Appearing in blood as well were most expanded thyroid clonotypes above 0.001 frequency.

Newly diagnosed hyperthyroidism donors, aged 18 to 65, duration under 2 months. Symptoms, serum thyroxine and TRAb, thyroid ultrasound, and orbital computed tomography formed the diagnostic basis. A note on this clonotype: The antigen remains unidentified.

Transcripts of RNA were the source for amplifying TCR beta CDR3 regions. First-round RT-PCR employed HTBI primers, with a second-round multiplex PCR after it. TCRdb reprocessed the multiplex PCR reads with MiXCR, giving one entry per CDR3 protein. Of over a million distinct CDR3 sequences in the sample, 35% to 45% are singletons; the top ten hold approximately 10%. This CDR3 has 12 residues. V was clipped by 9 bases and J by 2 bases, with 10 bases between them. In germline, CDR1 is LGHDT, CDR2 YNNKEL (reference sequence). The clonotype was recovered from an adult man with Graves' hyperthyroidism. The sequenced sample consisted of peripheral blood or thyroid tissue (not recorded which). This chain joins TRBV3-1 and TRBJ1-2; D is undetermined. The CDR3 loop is CASAKQNYGYTF. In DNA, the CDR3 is TGTGCCAGTGCGAAACAGAACTATGGCTACACCTTC.